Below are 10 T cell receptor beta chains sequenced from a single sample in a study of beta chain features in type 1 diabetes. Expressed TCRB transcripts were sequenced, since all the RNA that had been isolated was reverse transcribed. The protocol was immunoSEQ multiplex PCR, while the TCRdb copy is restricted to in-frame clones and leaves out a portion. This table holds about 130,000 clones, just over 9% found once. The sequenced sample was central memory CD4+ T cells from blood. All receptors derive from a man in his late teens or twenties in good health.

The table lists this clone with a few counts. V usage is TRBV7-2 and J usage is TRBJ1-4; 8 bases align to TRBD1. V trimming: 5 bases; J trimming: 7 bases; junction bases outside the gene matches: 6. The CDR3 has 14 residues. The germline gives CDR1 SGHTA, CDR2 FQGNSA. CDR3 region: CASSLDRGSEKLFF. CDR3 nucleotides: TGTGCCAGCAGCCTAGACAGGGGAAGTGAAAAACTGTTTTTT.

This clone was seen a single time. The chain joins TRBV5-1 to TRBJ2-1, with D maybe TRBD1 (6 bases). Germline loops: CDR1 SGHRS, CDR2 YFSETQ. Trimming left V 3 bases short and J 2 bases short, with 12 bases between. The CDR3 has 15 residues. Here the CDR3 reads CASSYRDKTYNEQFF. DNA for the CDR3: TGCGCCAGCAGCTACCGGGACAAGACCTACAATGAGCAGTTCTTC.

This CDR3 is CASSLEFGPGLAKNIQYF. The CDR3 DNA reads TGCGCCAGCAGCTTGGAATTCGGTCCGGGTCTAGCCAAAAACATTCAGTACTTC. The chain links TRBV5-1 to TRBJ2-4; D unresolved. V shed 0 bases and J shed 0 bases, with 16 bases lying between them. Looked up from germline, CDR1 is SGHRS and CDR2 is YFSETQ. The CDR3 length is 18 residues.

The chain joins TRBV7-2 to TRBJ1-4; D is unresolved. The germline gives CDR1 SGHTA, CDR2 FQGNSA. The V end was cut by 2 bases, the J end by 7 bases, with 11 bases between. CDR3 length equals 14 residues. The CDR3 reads CASSLWGVGEKLFF. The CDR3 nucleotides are TGTGCCAGCAGCTTATGGGGAGTTGGTGAAAAACTGTTTTTT. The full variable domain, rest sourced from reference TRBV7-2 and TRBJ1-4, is GAGVSQSPSNKVTEKGKDVELRCDPISGHTALYWYRQSLGQGLEFLIYFQGNSAPDKSGLPSDRFSAERTGGSVSTLTIQRTQQEDSAVYLCASSLWGVGEKLFFGSGTQLSVL.

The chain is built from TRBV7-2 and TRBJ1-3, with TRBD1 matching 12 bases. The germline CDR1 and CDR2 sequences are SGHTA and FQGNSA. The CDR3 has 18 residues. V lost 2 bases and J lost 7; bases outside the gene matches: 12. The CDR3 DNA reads TGTGCCAGCAGCTTAACGGGACAGGGGGCGTTAGGCGGTAACACCATATATTTT. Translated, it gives CASSLTGQGALGGNTIYF. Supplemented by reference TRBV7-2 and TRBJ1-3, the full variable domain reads GAGVSQSPSNKVTEKGKDVELRCDPISGHTALYWYRQSLGQGLEFLIYFQGNSAPDKSGLPSDRFSAERTGGSVSTLTIQRTQQEDSAVYLCASSLTGQGALGGNTIYFGEGSWLTVV.

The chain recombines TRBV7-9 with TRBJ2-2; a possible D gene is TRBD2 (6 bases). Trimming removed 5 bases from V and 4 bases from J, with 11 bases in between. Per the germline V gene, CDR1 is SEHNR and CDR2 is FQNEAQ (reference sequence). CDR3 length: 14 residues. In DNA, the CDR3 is TGTGCCAGCAGCCGGACTATCAGCACCGGGGAGCTGTTTTTT. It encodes CASSRTISTGELFF. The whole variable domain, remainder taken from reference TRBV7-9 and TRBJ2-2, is DTGVSQNPRHKITKRGQNVTFRCDPISEHNRLYWYRQTLGQGPEFLTYFQNEAQLEKSRLLSDRFSAERPKGSFSTLEIQRTEQGDSAMYLCASSRTISTGELFFGEGSRLTVL.

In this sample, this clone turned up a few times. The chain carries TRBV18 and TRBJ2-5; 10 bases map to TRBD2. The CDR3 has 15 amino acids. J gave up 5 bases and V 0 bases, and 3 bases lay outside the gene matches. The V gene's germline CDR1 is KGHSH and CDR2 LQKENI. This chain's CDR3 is CASSPPTSGEETQYF. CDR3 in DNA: TGTGCCAGCTCACCACCTACTAGCGGGGAGGAGACCCAGTACTTC.

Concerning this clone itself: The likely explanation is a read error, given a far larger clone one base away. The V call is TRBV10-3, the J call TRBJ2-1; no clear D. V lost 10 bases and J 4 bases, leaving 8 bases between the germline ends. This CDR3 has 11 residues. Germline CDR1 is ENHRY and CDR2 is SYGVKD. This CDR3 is CASSPYNEQFF. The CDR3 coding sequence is TGTGCCAGCAGCCCATACAATGAGCAGTTCTTC.

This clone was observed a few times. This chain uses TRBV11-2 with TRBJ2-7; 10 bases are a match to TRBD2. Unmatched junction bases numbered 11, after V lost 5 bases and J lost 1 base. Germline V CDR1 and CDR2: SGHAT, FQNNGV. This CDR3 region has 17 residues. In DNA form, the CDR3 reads TGTGCCAGCAGCCGGACGGTTAGCGGGGGGCTTTCCTACGAGCAGTACTTC. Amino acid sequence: CASSRTVSGGLSYEQYF.

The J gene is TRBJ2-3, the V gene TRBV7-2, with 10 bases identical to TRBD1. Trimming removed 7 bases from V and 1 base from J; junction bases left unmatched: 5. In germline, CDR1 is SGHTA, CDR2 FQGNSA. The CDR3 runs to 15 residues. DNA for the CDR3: TGTGCCAGCAAAAAGGGGACAGGGGGCACAGATACGCAGTATTTT. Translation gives CASKKGTGGTDTQYF.